This is a list of T cell receptor beta chains from one sample in a study of T cells in Graves' hyperthyroidism and ophthalmopathy. TCRdb reprocessed the multiplex PCR reads via MiXCR and lists one record per CDR3 protein. Of 500,000 to 650,000 distinct CDR3 sequences in the sample, about 20% were seen once. The sample consisted of blood. The receptor set was obtained from a man aged 35 to 55 with Graves' ophthalmopathy. Each CDR3 is given with its conserved first and last residue. The D gene is left open where the match is weak. Clone size is shown for a subset of rows, as once, few, many or a class of expanded clone.

cdr3_nt cdr3_aa d_call v_call clone_size j_call
TGTACCAGCAGTCGGGGGACTGAAGCTTTCTTT CTSSRGTEAFF NA TRBV6-1 NA TRBJ1-1
TGTGCCAGCAGGACCGGGACTAGCGGGAGTGTAGATACGCAGTATTTT CASRTGTSGSVDTQYF TRBD2 TRBV2 many TRBJ2-3
TGTGCCAGCAGTTACTCCGACAGATACGAGCAGTACTTC CASSYSDRYEQYF NA TRBV6-5 many TRBJ2-7
TGTGCCAGCTCGCCGGACAGGGCCGAGCAGTACTTC CASSPDRAEQYF TRBD1 TRBV18 many TRBJ2-7
TGTGCCATCAGCGGGCTCGATGGGACGGTCGGGGAGCTGTTTTTT CAISGLDGTVGELFF NA TRBV10-3 few TRBJ2-2
TGTGCCAGCACCCGCTCTCGGGGAAGTAGTGAAAAACTGTTTTTT CASTRSRGSSEKLFF NA TRBV12-3/TRBV12-4 NA TRBJ1-4
TGTGCCTCCGCCGAGGGGCTGAGTCGCTATGGCTACACCTTC CASAEGLSRYGYTF NA TRBV30 few TRBJ1-2
TGCGCCAGCAGCTTGGTTGCGAACACTGAAGCTTTCTTT CASSLVANTEAFF NA TRBV5-1 many TRBJ1-1
TGTGCCAGCAGTGCCCCAACTGGGGGCGATGAAAAACTGTTTTTT CASSAPTGGDEKLFF NA TRBV28 few TRBJ1-4
TGCAGTGCTCTTCCGGGACAGGGGGTCTACAATGAGCAGTTCTTC CSALPGQGVYNEQFF TRBD1 TRBV20-1 few TRBJ2-1
TGTGCCAGCAGCACCGGGACAGGGGTTATTCGAGAAAAACTGTTTTTT CASSTGTGVIREKLFF TRBD1 TRBV7-8 few TRBJ1-4
TGTGCCAGCAGTCTGGGACTAGCGGAAGTAATCGAGCAGTACTTC CASSLGLAEVIEQYF TRBD2 TRBV28 few TRBJ2-7
TGTGCCAGCAGGACCGGGACATTGTTCACCGGGGAGCTGTTTTTT CASRTGTLFTGELFF NA TRBV2 many TRBJ2-2
TGTGCCAGCAGCTTGGGCCTAGCGGGGGTGCAGTTCTTC CASSLGLAGVQFF TRBD2 TRBV5-4 few TRBJ2-1
TGTGCCAGCAGTTTATACGGGGGTTCGGGATTAAATGAGCAGTTCTTC CASSLYGGSGLNEQFF NA TRBV28 few TRBJ2-1
TGTGCCACCTCCCTAGGGGGAACTGGAAACACCATATATTTT CATSLGGTGNTIYF NA TRBV24-1 NA TRBJ1-3
TGTGCCAGCAGCCAAGATCCGGGACGGATCACCGGGGAGCTGTTTTTT CASSQDPGRITGELFF NA TRBV3-1 few TRBJ2-2
TGTGCCAGCAGCTCGAGACCGAGCTATGGCGCTGAAGCTTTCTTT CASSSRPSYGAEAFF NA TRBV7-3 NA TRBJ1-1
TGTGCCAGCAGCCAAGATGGGCTTCTAGGAGTAGGGGAGCTGTTTTTT CASSQDGLLGVGELFF NA TRBV4-2 few TRBJ2-2
TGCGCCAGCAGCCAAGTTGGGACCGAGGGATATGGCTACACCTTC CASSQVGTEGYGYTF NA TRBV4-1 NA TRBJ1-2
TGCAGCGTTGAACTAGCGGCTGGGGAGCAGTACTTC CSVELAAGEQYF TRBD2 TRBV29-1 few TRBJ2-7
TGTGCCAGCATGGACAGGGGTGAAGGTGAAGCTTTCTTT CASMDRGEGEAFF TRBD1 TRBV11-1 NA TRBJ1-1
TGCAGTGCTAAGAAGACAAGGGGACTGAGAGAGCAGTACTTC CSAKKTRGLREQYF NA TRBV20-1 NA TRBJ2-7
TGTGCCAGCAGCCAAGATGTGGGCAGGGCTAGCGAGCAGTACTTC CASSQDVGRASEQYF NA TRBV4-2 NA TRBJ2-7
TGTGCCTGGAAGCCCGTTTCTGGAAACACCATATATTTT CAWKPVSGNTIYF NA TRBV30 NA TRBJ1-3
TGTGCCAGCAGCTCTCCGACAGGAAGCTATGAGCAGTTCTTC CASSSPTGSYEQFF NA TRBV7-9 many TRBJ2-1
TGTGCCAGCAGCGCCAGGCTAACGGGCACAGATACGCAGTATTTT CASSARLTGTDTQYF NA TRBV7-3 NA TRBJ2-3
TGCAGTGCTCCTGGGGACAGGGATAAAAACATTCAGTACTTC CSAPGDRDKNIQYF TRBD1 TRBV20-1 few TRBJ2-4
TGTGCCAGCAGTGAACAGGGGGCCATTTATAATTCACCCCTCCACTTT CASSEQGAIYNSPLHF TRBD1 TRBV6-1 NA TRBJ1-6
TGTGCCAGCAGTCGGACTAGCGGGGGCCAAGAGACCCAGTACTTC CASSRTSGGQETQYF TRBD2 TRBV6-2/TRBV6-3 NA TRBJ2-5
TGTGCCAGCAGCTTAGGGACCACTAGCGGAGGAACCCAGTACTTC CASSLGTTSGGTQYF TRBD2 TRBV7-9 NA TRBJ2-5
TGTGCCAGCAGTTACACCCTCACTAGGGCTTATGAGCAGTTCTTC CASSYTLTRAYEQFF NA TRBV6-5 NA TRBJ2-1
TGTGCCAGCAGCTTAGAAACGGGATTTGGGAAACTGTTTTTT CASSLETGFGKLFF NA TRBV7-2 many TRBJ1-4
TGTGCCACCAGTGAACCCGGCCACCCGCAGCGGGAGAAACAGTTCTTC CATSEPGHPQREKQFF TRBD2 TRBV24-1 NA TRBJ2-1
TGTGCCAGCAGGCTGGGACAGGGGCTCGCCAAGGTTGACTTC CASRLGQGLAKVDF TRBD1 TRBV6-1 NA TRBJ2-5
TGCAGTGCTAGCTTGTGGCAGGGCCTCTCTGGGGCCAACGTCCTGACTTTC CSASLWQGLSGANVLTF NA TRBV20-1 few TRBJ2-6
TGTGCCAGCAGCTTAGGAAACAGGGCCCAAGAGACCCAGTACTTC CASSLGNRAQETQYF NA TRBV7-9 few TRBJ2-5
TGTGCCAGCAGCGTACGGGCCCTAGCGGCAGACTACGAGCAGTACTTC CASSVRALAADYEQYF TRBD2 TRBV9 NA TRBJ2-7
TGTGCCATCAGTGTACAGGGAGGCTCACCCCTCCACTTT CAISVQGGSPLHF NA TRBV10-3 NA TRBJ1-6
TGTGCCAGCAGGATTAGCGGGAGGGGTCTCAATGAGCAGTTCTTC CASRISGRGLNEQFF TRBD2 TRBV28 many TRBJ2-1
TGCAGTGCTGGAAGGCCAAGGACTAGCGGGTATACAGATACGCAGTATTTT CSAGRPRTSGYTDTQYF TRBD2 TRBV20-1 NA TRBJ2-3
TGTGCCAGCAGCCCCGTCTTCGGCAGCAGGGGGTCGGCTGAAGCTTTCTTT CASSPVFGSRGSAEAFF TRBD1 TRBV6-1 many TRBJ1-1
TGTGCCAGCAGCCAAGACCTCGTCCAGGGCCGGGAGCTGTTTTTT CASSQDLVQGRELFF NA TRBV3-1 many TRBJ2-2
TGTGCCAGCAGCCATTCCCCGGGACGGATGGCCTACGAGCAGTACTTC CASSHSPGRMAYEQYF NA TRBV3-1 NA TRBJ2-7
TGTGCCAGCATGGGGGCTAAGGACACCATATATTTT CASMGAKDTIYF NA TRBV12-3/TRBV12-4 NA TRBJ1-3
TGCGCCAGCAGCCAAGACAGGTACTCCTACAATGAGCAGTTCTTC CASSQDRYSYNEQFF NA TRBV4-1 NA TRBJ2-1
TGTGCCAGCAGTTCCAAGGGGAGGGGCCATGACACCGGGGAGCTGTTTTTT CASSSKGRGHDTGELFF TRBD2 TRBV6-5 many TRBJ2-2
TGTGCCACCTCGCCGACAGGGGGGGCGGCCAAAAACATTCAGTACTTC CATSPTGGAAKNIQYF TRBD1 TRBV7-9 NA TRBJ2-4
TGCAGTGCTACCAGGGGGCGCGGAGCTTTCTTT CSATRGRGAFF TRBD1 TRBV20-1 few TRBJ1-1
TGTGCCAGCAGTGTGCTAGCGGGGGGCAAAAGCAGCTCCTACAATGAGCAGTTCTTC CASSVLAGGKSSSYNEQFF TRBD2 TRBV2 once TRBJ2-1
TGTGCCAGCAGTTCGACCGGGACAGGGTTCATTAATTCACCCCTCCACTTT CASSSTGTGFINSPLHF TRBD1 TRBV28 many TRBJ1-6
TGTGCCAGCAGTGAACTTGAAAAACTGTTTTTT CASSELEKLFF NA TRBV6-1 NA TRBJ1-4
TGTGCCAGCAGTGCACAGTCGGACAGGGAATACTACGAGCAGTACTTC CASSAQSDREYYEQYF TRBD1 TRBV28 many TRBJ2-7
TGTGCCAGTAGGGGAATTGGGAGTCATCAGCCCCAGCATTTT CASRGIGSHQPQHF NA TRBV19 NA TRBJ1-5
TGCGCCAGCAGCTTGGCCAGGACTAGCGGGGGTACAACAGATACGCAGTATTTT CASSLARTSGGTTDTQYF TRBD2 TRBV5-1 NA TRBJ2-3